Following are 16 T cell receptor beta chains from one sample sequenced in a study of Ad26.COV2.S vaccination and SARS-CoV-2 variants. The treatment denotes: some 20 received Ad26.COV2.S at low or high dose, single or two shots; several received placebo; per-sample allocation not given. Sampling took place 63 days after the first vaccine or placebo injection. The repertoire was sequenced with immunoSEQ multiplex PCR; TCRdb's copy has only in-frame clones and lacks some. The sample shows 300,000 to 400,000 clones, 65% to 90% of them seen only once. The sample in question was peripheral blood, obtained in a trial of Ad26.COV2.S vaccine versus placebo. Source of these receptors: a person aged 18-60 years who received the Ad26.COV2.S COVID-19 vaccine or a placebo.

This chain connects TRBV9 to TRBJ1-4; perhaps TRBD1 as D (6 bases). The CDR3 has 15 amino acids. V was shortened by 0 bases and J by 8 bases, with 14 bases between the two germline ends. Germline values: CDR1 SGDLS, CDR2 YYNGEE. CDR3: CASSVAAGVQEKLFF. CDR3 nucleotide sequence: TGTGCCAGCAGCGTAGCGGCAGGGGTACAGGAAAAACTGTTTTTT.

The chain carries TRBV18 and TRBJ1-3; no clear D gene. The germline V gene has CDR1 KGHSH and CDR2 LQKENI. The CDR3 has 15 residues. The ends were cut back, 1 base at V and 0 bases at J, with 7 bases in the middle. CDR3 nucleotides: TGTGCCAGCTCACCACAGAAGAGCTCTGGAAACACCATATATTTT. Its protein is CASSPQKSSGNTIYF.

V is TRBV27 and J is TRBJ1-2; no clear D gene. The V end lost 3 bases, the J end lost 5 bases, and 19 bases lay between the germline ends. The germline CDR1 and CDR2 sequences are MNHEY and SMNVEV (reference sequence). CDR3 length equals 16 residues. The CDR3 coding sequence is TGTGCCAGCAGTTTGGAGCCGAACCCAGGTCCTTATGGCTACACCTTC. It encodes CASSLEPNPGPYGYTF.

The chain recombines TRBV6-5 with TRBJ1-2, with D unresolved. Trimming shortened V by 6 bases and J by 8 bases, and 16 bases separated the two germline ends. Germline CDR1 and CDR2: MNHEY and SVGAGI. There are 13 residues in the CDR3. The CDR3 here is CASRGAYIKGYTF. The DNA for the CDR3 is TGTGCCAGCAGGGGAGCCTACATTAAAGGCTACACCTTC.

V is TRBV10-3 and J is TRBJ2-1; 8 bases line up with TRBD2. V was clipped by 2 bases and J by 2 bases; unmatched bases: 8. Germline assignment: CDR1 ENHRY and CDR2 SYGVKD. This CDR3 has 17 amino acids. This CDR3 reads CAISERGGLVTYNEQFF. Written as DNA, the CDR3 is TGTGCCATCAGTGAGCGGGGGGGCTTAGTGACCTACAATGAGCAGTTCTTC.

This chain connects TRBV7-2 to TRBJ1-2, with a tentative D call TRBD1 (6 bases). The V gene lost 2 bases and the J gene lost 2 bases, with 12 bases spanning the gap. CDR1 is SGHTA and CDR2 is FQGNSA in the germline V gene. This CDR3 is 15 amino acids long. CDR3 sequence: CASSLSLQGNYGYTF. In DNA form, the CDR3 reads TGTGCCAGCAGCTTAAGTCTCCAGGGGAACTATGGCTACACCTTC. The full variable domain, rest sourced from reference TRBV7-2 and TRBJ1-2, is GAGVSQSPSNKVTEKGKDVELRCDPISGHTALYWYRQSLGQGLEFLIYFQGNSAPDKSGLPSDRFSAERTGGSVSTLTIQRTQQEDSAVYLCASSLSLQGNYGYTFGSGTRLTVV.

The CDR3 loop is CATSETPGTSLGETQYF. The CDR3 nucleotides are TGTGCCACCAGTGAAACTCCCGGGACTAGTCTGGGGGAGACCCAGTACTTC. The rearrangement links TRBV24-1 to TRBJ2-5, with 8 bases fitting TRBD2. Trimming at V came to 4 bases and at J to 5 bases, leaving 14 bases not matched to a gene. The CDR3 is made up of 17 amino acids. The germline V gene encodes CDR1 KGHDR and CDR2 SFDVKD.

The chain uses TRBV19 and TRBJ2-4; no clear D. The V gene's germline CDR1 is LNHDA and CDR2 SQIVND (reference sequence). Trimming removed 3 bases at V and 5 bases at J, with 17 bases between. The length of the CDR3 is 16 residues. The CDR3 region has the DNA TGTGCCAGTAGTATCTATACGGACCGGCAGCAAAACATTCAGTACTTC. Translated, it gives CASSIYTDRQQNIQYF.

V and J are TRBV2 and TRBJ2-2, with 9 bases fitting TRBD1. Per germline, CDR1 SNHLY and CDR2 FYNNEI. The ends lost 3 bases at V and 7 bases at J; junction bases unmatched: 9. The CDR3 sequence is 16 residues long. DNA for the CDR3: TGTGCCAGCAGTGACTGGGACAGGGCAGGAGGCGGGGAGCTGTTTTTT. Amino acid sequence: CASSDWDRAGGGELFF.

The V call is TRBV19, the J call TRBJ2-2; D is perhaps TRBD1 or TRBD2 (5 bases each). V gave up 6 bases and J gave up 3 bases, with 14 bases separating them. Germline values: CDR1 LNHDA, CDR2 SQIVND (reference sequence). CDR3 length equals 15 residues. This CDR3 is CASREAGTDTGELFF. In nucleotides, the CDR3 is TGTGCCAGTAGAGAGGCCGGGACGGACACCGGGGAGCTGTTTTTT.

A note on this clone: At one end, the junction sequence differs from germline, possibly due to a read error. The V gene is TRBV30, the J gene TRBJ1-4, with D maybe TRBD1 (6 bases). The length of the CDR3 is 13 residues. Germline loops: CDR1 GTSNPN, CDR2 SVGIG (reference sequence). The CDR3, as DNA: TGTGCCTGGAGTGCTAACCCGGGACACGGTACTCTTTTT. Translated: CAWSANPGHGTLF. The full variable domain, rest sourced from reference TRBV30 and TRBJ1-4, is SQTIHQWPATLVQPVGSPLSLECTVEGTSNPNLYWYRQAAGRGLQLLFYSVGIGQISSEVPQNLSASRPQDRQFILSSKKLLLSDSGFYLCAWSANPGHGTLFGSGTQLSVL.

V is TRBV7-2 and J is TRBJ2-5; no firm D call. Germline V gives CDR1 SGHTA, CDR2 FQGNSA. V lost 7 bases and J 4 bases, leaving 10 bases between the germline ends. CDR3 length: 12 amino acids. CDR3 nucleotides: TGTGCCAGCACTCCTCTGCTAGAGACCCAGTACTTC. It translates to CASTPLLETQYF.

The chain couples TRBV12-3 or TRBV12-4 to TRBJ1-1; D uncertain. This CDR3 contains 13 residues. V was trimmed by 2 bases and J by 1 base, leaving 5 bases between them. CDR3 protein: CASSLTPNTEAFF. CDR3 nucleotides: TGTGCCAGCAGTTTAACACCGAACACTGAAGCTTTCTTT.

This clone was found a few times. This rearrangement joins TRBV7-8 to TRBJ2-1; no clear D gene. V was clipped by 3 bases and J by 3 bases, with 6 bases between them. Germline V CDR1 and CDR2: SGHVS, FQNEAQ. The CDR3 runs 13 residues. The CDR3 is CASSFGNYNEQFF. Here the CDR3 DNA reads TGTGCCAGCAGCTTTGGCAACTACAATGAGCAGTTCTTC. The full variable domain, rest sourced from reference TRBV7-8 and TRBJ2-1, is GAGVSQSPRYKVAKRGQDVALRCDPISGHVSLFWYQQALGQGPEFLTYFQNEAQLDKSGLPSDRFFAERPEGSVSTLKIQRTQQEDSAVYLCASSFGNYNEQFFGPGTRLTVL.

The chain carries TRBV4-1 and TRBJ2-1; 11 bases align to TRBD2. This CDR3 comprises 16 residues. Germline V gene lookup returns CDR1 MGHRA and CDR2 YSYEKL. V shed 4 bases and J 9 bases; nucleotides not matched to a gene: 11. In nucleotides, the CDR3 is TGCGCCAGCAGCCCCCCGACTAGCGGGATCATGGGTGAGCAGTTCTTC. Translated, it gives CASSPPTSGIMGEQFF.

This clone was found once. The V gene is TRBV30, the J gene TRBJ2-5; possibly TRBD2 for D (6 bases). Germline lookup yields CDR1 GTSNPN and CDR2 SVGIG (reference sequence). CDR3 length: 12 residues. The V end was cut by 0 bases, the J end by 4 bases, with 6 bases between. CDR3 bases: TGTGCCTGGAGTGTACTAGCAGAGACCCAGTACTTC. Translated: CAWSVLAETQYF. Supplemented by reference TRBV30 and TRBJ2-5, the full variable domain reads SQTIHQWPATLVQPVGSPLSLECTVEGTSNPNLYWYRQAAGRGLQLLFYSVGIGQISSEVPQNLSASRPQDRQFILSSKKLLLSDSGFYLCAWSVLAETQYFGPGTRLLVL.